This T cell receptor beta chain came from a study of Ad26.COV2.S vaccination and SARS-CoV-2 variants. For the study at large: Intramuscular Ad26.COV2.S at 5x10^10 or 1x10^11 viral particles.

Specified treatment: some 19 received Ad26.COV2.S at low or high dose, single or two shots; 5 received placebo; per-sample allocation not given. The samples date from day 63 after the first vaccine or placebo injection. Assay: immunoSEQ multiplex PCR; the TCRdb copy retains only in-frame clones and omits some. The sample has 300,000 to 350,000 clones; around 85% are singletons. The CDR3 covers 14 residues. The V end lost 0 bases, the J end lost 5 bases, and 11 bases lay between the germline ends. Germline V gene data show CDR1 as SGHNT and CDR2 as YENEEA. V usage is TRBV11-3 and J usage is TRBJ2-7; tentatively, D is TRBD1 or TRBD2 (5 bases each). Sequencing used peripheral blood, obtained in a trial of Ad26.COV2.S vaccine versus placebo. This receptor was taken from a person aged 18-65 years who received the Ad26.COV2.S COVID-19 vaccine or a placebo. CDR3 sequence reads: CASSLDPGTHEQYF. The CDR3 DNA follows: TGTGCCAGCAGCTTAGATCCGGGGACCCACGAGCAGTACTTC.